The 5 T cell receptor beta chains in this list originate from one sample, sequenced in a study of OX40 agonist ivuxolimab in advanced cancers. Profiled with immunoSEQ multiplex PCR; TCRdb holds only in-frame clones, not every one. The sample lists 65,000 to 85,000 clones; approximately 81% were seen once. This specimen consisted of CD4+ or CD8+ T cells sorted from blood, obtained in a trial of the OX40 agonist ivuxolimab. The source of these receptors is an adult with an advanced solid tumor such as melanoma, head and neck, liver or kidney cancer.

This rearrangement joins TRBV7-6 to TRBJ1-3; D not resolved. Looked up from germline, CDR1 is SGHVS and CDR2 is FNYEAQ. V lost 2 bases and J lost 4, with 9 bases in between. The CDR3 consists of 14 residues. The CDR3 loop is CASSLTDGGNTIYF. CDR3 sequence (DNA): TGTGCCAGCAGCTTAACCGACGGGGGAAACACCATATATTTT.

The V and J genes are TRBV5-6 and TRBJ2-7, with TRBD1 matching 7 bases. Per germline, CDR1 SGHDT and CDR2 YYEEEE. CDR3 length: 14 residues. V was pared by 4 bases and J by 2 bases, with 6 bases of the junction left unmatched. The CDR3, as DNA: TGTGCCAGCAGCCCCTGGACAGGTCCCTACGAGCAGTACTTC. Translating gives CASSPWTGPYEQYF.

The chain has TRBV5-1 and TRBJ2-5; D not certain. V was trimmed by 2 bases and J by 2 bases, leaving 13 bases between them. In germline, CDR1 is SGHRS, CDR2 YFSETQ. The CDR3 runs to 15 residues. CDR3 in amino acids: CASSLGPLGQETQYF. CDR3 sequence (DNA): TGCGCCAGCAGCTTAGGCCCTTTGGGGCAAGAGACCCAGTACTTC. Full variable domain (rest looked up from reference TRBV5-1 and TRBJ2-5): KAGVTQTPRYLIKTRGQQVTLSCSPISGHRSVSWYQQTPGQGLQFLFEYFSETQRNKGNFPGRFSGRQFSNSRSEMNVSTLELGDSALYLCASSLGPLGQETQYFGPGTRLLVL.

The rearrangement uses TRBV19 and TRBJ1-2; D call uncertain. V lost 3 bases, J lost 7 bases, and 21 bases lay in between. The V gene's germline CDR1 is LNHDA and CDR2 SQIVND (reference sequence). The CDR3 has 16 residues. CDR3 sequence (DNA): TGTGCCAGTAGTATTTGGAGTACTGCCCCAGGAGGTGGCTACACCTTC. Translation gives CASSIWSTAPGGGYTF.

Of note for this clone: Other DNA sequences in the sample encode the same CDR3. This sequence joins TRBV6-1 and TRBJ2-3; D uncertain. V was shortened by 4 bases and J by 5 bases, with 4 bases between the two germline ends. CDR3 length: 11 residues. Germline CDR1 and CDR2: MNHNS and SASEGT. CDR3 sequence: CASSGRDTQYF. Here the CDR3 DNA reads TGTGCCAGCAGTGGGCGAGATACGCAGTATTTT.